This entry lists 3 T cell receptor beta chains sequenced from one sample in a study of T cell responses to AZD1222 COVID-19 vaccine. Libraries were prepared by immunoSEQ multiplex PCR; TCRdb keeps only in-frame clonotypes and omits some of them. The sample comprises over 110,000 clones, roughly 92% of which are singletons, and about a tenth rests with the top ten. The sequencing here drew on peripheral blood, taken 28 days after the second AZD1222 dose. The receptors derive from an adult who received the AZD1222 COVID-19 vaccine.

Worth noting for this clone: This may arise from a read error, as a much more abundant clone is one base away. Other DNA sequences in the sample encode the same CDR3. The chain couples TRBV2 to TRBJ1-5, with D perhaps matching TRBD1 (5 bases). Trimming shortened V by 6 bases and J by 6 bases, and 18 bases separated the two germline ends. The CDR3 length is 15 residues. Per the germline V gene, CDR1 is SNHLY and CDR2 is FYNNEI. CDR3 sequence reads: CASSGQGVLPQPQHF. The DNA of the CDR3 is TGTGCCAGCAGCGGGCAGGGTGTCCTTCCTCAGCCCCAGCATTTT.

The V gene is TRBV12-5, the J gene TRBJ1-5; TRBD1 agrees at 7 bases. Germline V gene lookup returns CDR1 LGHNT and CDR2 FRNRAP. Germline trimming cut 3 bases from V and 9 bases from J; bases unmatched to any gene: 11. The CDR3 extends over 15 amino acids. CDR3 in amino acids: CASGFDGRGKRPQHF. CDR3 sequence (DNA): TGTGCTAGTGGTTTCGATGGCAGGGGGAAGCGGCCCCAGCATTTT.

This chain joins TRBV19 and TRBJ1-2, with D possibly matching TRBD1 (6 bases). The CDR3 spans 17 residues. Deletions cut 5 bases from V and 2 bases from J, with 21 bases between. CDR1 and CDR2 from the germline V gene are LNHDA and SQIVND (reference sequence). CDR3 in DNA: TGTGCCAGTAGTGCGAACCGGGACAAAGGGATAAACTATGGCTACACCTTC. This encodes CASSANRDKGINYGYTF.